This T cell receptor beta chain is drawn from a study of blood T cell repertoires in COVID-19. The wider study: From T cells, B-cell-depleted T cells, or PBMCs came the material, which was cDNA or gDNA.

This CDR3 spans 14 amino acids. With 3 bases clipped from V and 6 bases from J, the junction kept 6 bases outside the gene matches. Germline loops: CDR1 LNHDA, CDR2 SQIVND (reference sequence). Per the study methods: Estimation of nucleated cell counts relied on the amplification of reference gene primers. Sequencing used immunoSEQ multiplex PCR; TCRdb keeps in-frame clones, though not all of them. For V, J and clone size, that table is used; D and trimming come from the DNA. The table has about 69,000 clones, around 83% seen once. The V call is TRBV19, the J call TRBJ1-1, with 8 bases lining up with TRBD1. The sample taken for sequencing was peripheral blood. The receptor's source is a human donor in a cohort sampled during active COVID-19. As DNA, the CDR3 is TGTGCCAGTAGTATGAACAGGGGGTCGGCTGAAGCTTTCTTT. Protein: CASSMNRGSAEAFF.